Here is one TCR beta chain with its context. This clonotype came up many times. The antigen this receptor binds is unknown. The record has no base qualities; no much larger clone is one base away. This sample is part of a study of regulatory T cells in long-lasting Graves disease (dated by TCRdb to 2020 to 2023). About the study as a whole: In the newly diagnosed Graves' disease group, patients had been taking antithyroid drugs for less than 3 months. The study was conducted in China and was registered as a clinical trial. This study used TCR sequencing and RNA sequencing of peripheral blood to compare persistent Graves' disease patients against newly diagnosed Graves' disease patients. TCR sequencing covered about 13 persistent and 20 newly diagnosed Graves' disease patients, around 35 samples in total.

The time point label, as the study defines it: newly diagnosed GD, antithyroid drugs for less than 3 months. For both TCR sequencing and RNA sequencing, RNA was extracted from PBMCs in TRIzol. Graves' disease was diagnosed according to American Thyroid Association guidelines. Patients were recruited from an endocrinology department in Xi'an, China. From each patient, approximately 10 milliliters of peripheral blood was collected into an EDTA anticoagulant tube. Ficoll Paque Plus density gradient separation was used to isolate PBMCs, and no additional T cell sorting was done. An Agilent 2100 Bioanalyzer and agarose gel were used to check RNA quality, and a NanoDrop 2000 was used to measure RNA concentration. Library preparation used multiplex PCR. The sequencing machine was an Illumina HiSeq 4000. To build TCR beta libraries, CDR3 regions were amplified by Arm-PCR using iRepertoire HTBI primers. Before sequencing, the PCR products underwent gel purification. In the paper's pipeline: Gene usage analysis of CDR3 amino acid clonotypes used the approximately 62 TRBV and 12 to 15 TRBJ segments found across samples. COPE and FqMerger were used to merge the filtered high-quality paired reads into contigs. Contigs were aligned with BLAST to IMGT TRBV, TRBD and TRBJ reference genes, and CDR3 was defined per IMGT. Any clonotype with a frequency above 0.1% was classified as a highly expanded clone. Shannon entropy served as the measure of repertoire diversity, while the Gini coefficient captured V-J evenness. A clonotype was considered public if more than one individual shared it. The public reads were reprocessed in TCRdb via fastp at Q25 and MiXCR, keeping in-frame beta chains. Each record represents a unique CDR3 protein, reported with the most common genes and DNA among its rows. TCRdb's processing, not the authors', yielded these V and J calls. The sample records about 220,000 distinct CDR3 sequences, around a fifth of which are singletons. The top ten clones comprise about an eighth of the sample.

V is cut by 3 bases and J by 6 bases, and the space between the germline ends is 12 bases. CDR1 and CDR2 are read off the germline V gene as MDHEN and SYDVKM. The CDR3 holds 14 amino acids from the cysteine to the phenylalanine. Only CDR3 DNA remains: 42 bases, in frame from the first base. Overall results and qualifications from the work: Sequencing and analysis were limited to the TCR beta chain. Compared with newly diagnosed patients, persistent Graves' disease patients had lower TCR Shannon entropy and fewer highly expanded clones, which suggests clonal expansion. Peripheral blood alone was examined, since thyroid tissue, which constituted the primary lesion, could not be accessed. Persistent patients shared more public clonotypes among themselves (2,741) than newly diagnosed patients did (about 970). As a limitation, the authors acknowledged that the small sample size may reduce accuracy. Persistent disease showed preferential use of TRBV28, TRBJ1-2 and TRBJ2-5, whereas newly diagnosed disease favored TRBV20-1 and TRBJ2-1.

The sample was also linked to a second study, of T cells in Graves' hyperthyroidism and ophthalmopathy. As noted in the second study: A patient counted as having stable Graves' hyperthyroidism if no progression to ophthalmopathy occurred over 18 months of follow-up. The hyperthyroidism patients were between 18 and 65 years old and newly diagnosed, with a disease duration of less than 2 months. Exclusion was applied to patients with uncontrolled infections, other autoimmune diseases, pregnancy or lactation. Clinical symptoms, serum thyroxine and TRAb, thyroid ultrasound, and orbital computed tomography formed the basis for the diagnoses. The TCR CDR3 was subjected to a first round of RT-PCR using the HTBI primer set and the Qiagen OneStep RT-PCR kit. Most expanded thyroid clonotypes (frequency above 0.001) were also detected in blood, suggesting blood repertoires may reflect thyroid immune responses. A model built on a 13 V-J signature distinguished ophthalmopathy from stable hyperthyroidism, reaching around 88% sensitivity and under 84% specificity in cross-validation and 80%/75% in testing. In validation, the model predicted progression to ophthalmopathy with 55% to 71% sensitivity and roughly 72% specificity, a median of 6.5 months before onset. A discovery cohort of about 96 patients, about 40 with Graves' ophthalmopathy and 55 to 60 with stable Graves' hyperthyroidism, was used to find distinguishing TCR V-J signatures. An independent validation cohort of some 18 hyperthyroidism patients and 17 patients who later progressed to ophthalmopathy tested prospective prediction of ophthalmopathy. The 100 or so discovery patients were randomly divided into training and test sets at a 7:3 ratio. Thyroid tissue and blood T-cell repertoires from several Graves' hyperthyroidism patients were also compared in the study. After blood sampling, hyperthyroidism patients were treated with methimazole at a starting dose of 30 mg daily, and ophthalmopathy patients were treated with high-dose intravenous methylprednisolone. Libraries were constructed in a second round of multiplex PCR, after which size selection and purification were performed. Paired-end sequencing of the libraries was performed with 100 bp reads on an Illumina HiSeq2000. SOAPnuke was used to process the raw data, with reads discarded if the reads contained adapters or uncalled bases, had a mean Phred below 15, or lacked an exact constant-primer or identifier match. COPE v1.2.5 was used to merge the high-quality paired reads, and each unique nucleotide sequence was defined as a clonotype. MiTCR v1.1 was used to align the clonotypes against IMGT TRBV, TRBD and TRBJ reference segments. Only V-J combinations with frequency above 0.0001, covering 98% to 99.2% of repertoires, were analysed. The TCS score was defined as F50 (clonal expansion) divided by E x V (chaos), with BLOSUM62-based TCRdist calculated between CDR3 peptides within each V-J. Welch's t-statistics and random forest reduced roughly 500 V-J features to roughly 13, which were used in a naive Bayes classifier (R e1071). No statistical method was used to set the sample size in advance, and investigators knew the group allocation. TCR Vbeta CDR3 sequencing of approximately 140 peripheral blood samples (about 45 ophthalmopathy, under 80 hyperthyroidism and around 17 progressor patients) is reported in the paper.

This receptor was taken from a woman aged 25 to 39 with Graves disease. Donor details come from another sample of the same person, matched by shared clones. Recombination connected TRBV28 to TRBJ1-5; TRBD1 is possibly the D segment (6 matching bases). The sample was peripheral blood mononuclear cells (PBMCs), taken at new diagnosis, from a patient treated with antithyroid drugs. The nucleotide sequence is given as TGTGCCAGCAGTTTCTGGGGGGCGATTCAGCCCCAGCATTTT. It specifies CASSFWGAIQPQHF.